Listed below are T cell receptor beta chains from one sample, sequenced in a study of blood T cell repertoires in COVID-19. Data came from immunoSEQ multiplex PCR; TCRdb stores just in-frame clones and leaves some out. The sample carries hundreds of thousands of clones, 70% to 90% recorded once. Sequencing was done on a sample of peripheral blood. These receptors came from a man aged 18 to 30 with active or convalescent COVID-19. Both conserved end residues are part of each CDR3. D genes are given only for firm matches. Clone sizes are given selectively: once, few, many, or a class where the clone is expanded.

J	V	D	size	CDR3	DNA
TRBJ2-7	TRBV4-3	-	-	CASSHTTGDEQYF	TGCGCCAGCAGCCATACTACCGGCGACGAGCAGTACTTC
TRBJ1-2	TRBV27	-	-	CASRGTSNYGYTF	TGTGCCAGCAGGGGGACATCTAACTATGGCTACACCTTC
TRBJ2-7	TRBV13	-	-	CASSPRQAEYEQYF	TGTGCCAGCAGCCCCAGACAGGCGGAGTACGAGCAGTACTTC
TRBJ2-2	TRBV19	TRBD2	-	CATLDLAGRTGELFF	TGTGCCACCCTCGATCTAGCGGGGCGCACCGGGGAGCTGTTTTTT
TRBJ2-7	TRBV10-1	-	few	CASSESLGGVYEQYF	TGCGCCAGCAGTGAGTCCCTCGGCGGTGTCTACGAGCAGTACTTC
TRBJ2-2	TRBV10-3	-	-	CAISESRNTGELFF	TGTGCCATCAGTGAGTCGCGGAACACCGGGGAGCTGTTTTTT
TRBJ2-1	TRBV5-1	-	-	CASSFGGRGFF	TGCGCCAGCAGCTTTGGAGGCCGTGGGTTCTTC
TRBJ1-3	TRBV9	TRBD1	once	CASSVGTGVGNTIYF	TGTGCCAGCAGCGTAGGGACAGGGGTTGGAAACACCATATATTTT
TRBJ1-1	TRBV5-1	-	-	CASSLEGGPWTEAFF	TGCGCCAGCAGCTTGGAAGGGGGACCGTGGACTGAAGCTTTCTTT
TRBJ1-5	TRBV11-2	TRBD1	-	CASSFSVNRGAYSNQPQHF	TGTGCCAGCAGCTTCAGTGTTAACAGGGGCGCTTACAGCAATCAGCCCCAGCATTTT
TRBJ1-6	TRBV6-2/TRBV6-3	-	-	CASSQDMAPLHF	TGTGCCAGCAGTCAAGACATGGCTCCCCTCCACTTT
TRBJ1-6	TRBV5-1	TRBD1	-	CASSQNRGHSPLHF	TGCGCCAGCAGCCAAAACAGGGGGCATTCACCCCTCCACTTT